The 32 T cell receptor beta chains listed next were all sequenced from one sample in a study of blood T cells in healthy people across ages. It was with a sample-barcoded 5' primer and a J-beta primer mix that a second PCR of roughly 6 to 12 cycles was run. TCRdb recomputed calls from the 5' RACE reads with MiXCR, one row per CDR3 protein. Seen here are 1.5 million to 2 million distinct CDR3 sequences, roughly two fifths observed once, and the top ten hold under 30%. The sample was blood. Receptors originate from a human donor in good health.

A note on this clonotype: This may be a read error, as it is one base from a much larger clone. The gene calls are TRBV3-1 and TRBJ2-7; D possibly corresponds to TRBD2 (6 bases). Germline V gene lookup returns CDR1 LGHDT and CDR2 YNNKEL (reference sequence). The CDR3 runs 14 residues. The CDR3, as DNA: TGTACCAGCAGCCAAGCGGGTAGCTCCTACGAGCAGTACTTC. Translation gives CTSSQAGSSYEQYF.

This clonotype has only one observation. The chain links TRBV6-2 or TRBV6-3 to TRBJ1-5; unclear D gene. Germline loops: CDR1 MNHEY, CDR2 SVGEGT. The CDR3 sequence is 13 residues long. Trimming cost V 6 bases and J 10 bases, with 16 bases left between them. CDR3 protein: CASSSEAPGPQHF. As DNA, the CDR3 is TGTGCCAGCAGCTCAGAGGCGCCGGGTCCCCAGCATTTT.

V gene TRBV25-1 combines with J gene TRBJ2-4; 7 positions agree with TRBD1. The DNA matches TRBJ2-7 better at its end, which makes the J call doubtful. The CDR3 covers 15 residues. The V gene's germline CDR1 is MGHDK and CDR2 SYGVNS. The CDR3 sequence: CASSDEGQPNYEQYF. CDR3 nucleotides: TGTGCCAGCAGTGATGAGGGACAGCCGAACTACGAGCAGTACTTC.

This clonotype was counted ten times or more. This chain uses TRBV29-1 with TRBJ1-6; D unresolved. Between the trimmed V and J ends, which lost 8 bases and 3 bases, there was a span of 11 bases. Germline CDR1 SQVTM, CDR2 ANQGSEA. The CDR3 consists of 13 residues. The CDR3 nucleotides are TGCAGCATCTCCCGGGACTATAATTCACCCCTCCACTTT. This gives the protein CSISRDYNSPLHF.

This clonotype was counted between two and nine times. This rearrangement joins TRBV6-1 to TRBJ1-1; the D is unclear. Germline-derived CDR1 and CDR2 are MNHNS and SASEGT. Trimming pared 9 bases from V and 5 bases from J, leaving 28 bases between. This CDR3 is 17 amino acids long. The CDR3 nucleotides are TGTGCCAGTTCAAAAGATCCGACAACTTCGGGAGAGACTGAAGCTTTCTTT. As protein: CASSKDPTTSGETEAFF.

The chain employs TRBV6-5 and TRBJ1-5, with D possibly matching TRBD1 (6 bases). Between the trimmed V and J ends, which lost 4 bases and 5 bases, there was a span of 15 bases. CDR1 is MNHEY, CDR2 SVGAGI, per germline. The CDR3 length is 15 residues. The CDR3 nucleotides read TGTGCCAGCAGTTCCGGACAGCCCGGGGATCAGCCCCAGCATTTT. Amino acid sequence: CASSSGQPGDQPQHF.

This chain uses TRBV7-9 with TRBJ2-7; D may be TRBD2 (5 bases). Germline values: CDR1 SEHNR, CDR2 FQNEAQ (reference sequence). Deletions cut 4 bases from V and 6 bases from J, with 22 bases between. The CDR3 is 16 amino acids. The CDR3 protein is CASSSPIDAGASEQYF. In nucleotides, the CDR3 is TGTGCCAGCAGCTCCCCTATTGATGCGGGTGCCTCCGAGCAGTACTTC.

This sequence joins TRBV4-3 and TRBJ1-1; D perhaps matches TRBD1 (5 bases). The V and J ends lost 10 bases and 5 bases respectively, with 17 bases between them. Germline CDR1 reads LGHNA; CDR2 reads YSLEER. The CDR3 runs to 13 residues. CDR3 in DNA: TGCGCCACTGGACCTCAGGGCGGAACTGAAGCTTTCTTT. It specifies CATGPQGGTEAFF.

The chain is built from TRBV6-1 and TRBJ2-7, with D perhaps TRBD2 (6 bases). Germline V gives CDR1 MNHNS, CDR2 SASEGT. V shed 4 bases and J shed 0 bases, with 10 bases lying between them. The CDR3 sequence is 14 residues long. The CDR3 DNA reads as TGTGCCAGCAGTGGGCGGGAAAGCTCCTACGAGCAGTACTTC. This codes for CASSGRESSYEQYF.

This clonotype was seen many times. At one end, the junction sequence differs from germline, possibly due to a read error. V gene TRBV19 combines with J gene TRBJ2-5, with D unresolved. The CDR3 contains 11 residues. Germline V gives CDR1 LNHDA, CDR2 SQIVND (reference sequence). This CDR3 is CASSIRETQYF. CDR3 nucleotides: TGTGCCAGCAGTATCCGGGAGACCCAGTACTTC.

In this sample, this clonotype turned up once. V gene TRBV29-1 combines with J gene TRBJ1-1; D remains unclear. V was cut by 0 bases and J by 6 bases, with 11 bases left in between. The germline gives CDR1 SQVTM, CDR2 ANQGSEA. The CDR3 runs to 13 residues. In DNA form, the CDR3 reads TGCAGCGTTGAAGACAGCAAAATATCTGAAGCTTTCTTT. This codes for CSVEDSKISEAFF.

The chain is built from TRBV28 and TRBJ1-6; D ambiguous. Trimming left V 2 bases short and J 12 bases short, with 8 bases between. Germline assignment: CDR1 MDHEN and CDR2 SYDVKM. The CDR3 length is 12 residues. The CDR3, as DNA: TGTGCCAGCAGTTTAGTAGGGAAACCCCTCCACTTT. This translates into CASSLVGKPLHF.

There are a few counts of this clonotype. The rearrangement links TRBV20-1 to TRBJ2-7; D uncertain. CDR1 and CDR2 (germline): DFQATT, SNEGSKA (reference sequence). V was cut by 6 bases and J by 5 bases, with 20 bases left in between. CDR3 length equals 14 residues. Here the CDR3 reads CSASPLLAANEQYF. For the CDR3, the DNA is TGCAGTGCCTCACCCCTTCTGGCAGCAAACGAGCAGTACTTC.

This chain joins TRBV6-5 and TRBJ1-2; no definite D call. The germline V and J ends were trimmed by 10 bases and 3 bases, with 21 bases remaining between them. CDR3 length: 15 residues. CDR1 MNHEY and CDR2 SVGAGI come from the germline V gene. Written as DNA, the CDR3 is TGTGCCACCAGCGGAACTACTGAGCGGTACTATGGCTACACCTTC. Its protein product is CATSGTTERYYGYTF.

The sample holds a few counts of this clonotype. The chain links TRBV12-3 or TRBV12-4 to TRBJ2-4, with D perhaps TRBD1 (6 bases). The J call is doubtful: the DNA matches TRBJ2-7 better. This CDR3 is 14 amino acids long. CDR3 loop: CASSFWGRGHEQYF. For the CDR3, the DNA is TGTGCCAGCAGTTTCTGGGGCAGGGGCCACGAGCAGTACTTC.

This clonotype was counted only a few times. Here the CDR3 reads CSARDGGQPNNSPLHF. The CDR3 DNA reads TGCAGTGCTAGAGATGGGGGCCAGCCTAATAATTCACCCCTCCACTTT. The gene calls are TRBV20-1 and TRBJ1-6; D is perhaps TRBD1 (6 bases). The CDR3 has 16 residues. Per germline, CDR1 DFQATT and CDR2 SNEGSKA (reference sequence). The V and J ends lost 0 bases and 5 bases respectively, with 14 bases between them.

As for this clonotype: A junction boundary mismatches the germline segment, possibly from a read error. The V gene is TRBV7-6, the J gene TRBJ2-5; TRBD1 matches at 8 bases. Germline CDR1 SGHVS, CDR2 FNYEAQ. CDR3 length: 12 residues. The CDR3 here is CTSSPTGVTQYF. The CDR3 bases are TGTACCAGCAGCCCGACAGGGGTGACCCAGTACTTC.

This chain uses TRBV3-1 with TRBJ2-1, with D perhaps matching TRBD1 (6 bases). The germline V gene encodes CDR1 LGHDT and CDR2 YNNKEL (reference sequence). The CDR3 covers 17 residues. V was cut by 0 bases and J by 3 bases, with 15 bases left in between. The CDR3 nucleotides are TGTGCCAGCAGCCAAGACGGTAGACAGGCTGGCTACAATGAGCAGTTCTTC. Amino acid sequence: CASSQDGRQAGYNEQFF.

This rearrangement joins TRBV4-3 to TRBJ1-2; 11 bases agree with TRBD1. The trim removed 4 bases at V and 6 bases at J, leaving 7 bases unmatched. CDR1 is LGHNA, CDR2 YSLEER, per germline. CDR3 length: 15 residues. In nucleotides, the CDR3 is TGCGCCAGCAGCCTCGGGCGGGGACAGGGGGATGGCTACACCTTC. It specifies CASSLGRGQGDGYTF.

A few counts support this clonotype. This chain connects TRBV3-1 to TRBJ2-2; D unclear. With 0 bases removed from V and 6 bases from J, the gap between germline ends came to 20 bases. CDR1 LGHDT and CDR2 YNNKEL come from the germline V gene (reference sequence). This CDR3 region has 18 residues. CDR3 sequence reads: CASSQDAAAIPRAGELFF. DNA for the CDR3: TGTGCCAGCAGCCAAGATGCGGCCGCAATACCAAGAGCCGGGGAGCTGTTTTTT. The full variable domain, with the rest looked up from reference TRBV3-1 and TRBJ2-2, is DTAVSQTPKYLVTQMGNDKSIKCEQNLGHDTMYWYKQDSKKFLKIMFSYNNKELIINETVPNRFSPKSPDKAHLNLHINSLELGDSAVYFCASSQDAAAIPRAGELFFGEGSRLTVL.

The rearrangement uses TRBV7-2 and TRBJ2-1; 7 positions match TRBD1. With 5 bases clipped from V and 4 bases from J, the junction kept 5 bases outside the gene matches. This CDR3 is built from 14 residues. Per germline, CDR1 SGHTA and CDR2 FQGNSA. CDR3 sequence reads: CASSPDRVYNEQFF. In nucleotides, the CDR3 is TGTGCCAGCAGCCCCGACAGGGTTTACAATGAGCAGTTCTTC. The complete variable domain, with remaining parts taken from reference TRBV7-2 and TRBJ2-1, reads GAGVSQSPSNKVTEKGKDVELRCDPISGHTALYWYRQSLGQGLEFLIYFQGNSAPDKSGLPSDRFSAERTGGSVSTLTIQRTQQEDSAVYLCASSPDRVYNEQFFGPGTRLTVL.

The DNA of the CDR3 is TGTGCCAGCAGCTTACCTGCTAGTGAGGGGCTGGTGGAGACCCAGTACTTC. It yields the protein CASSLPASEGLVETQYF. J is TRBJ2-5 and V is TRBV7-9; TRBD1 or TRBD2 may be the D gene (5 bases each). V dropped 2 bases and J dropped 5 bases, with 21 bases sitting between them. This CDR3 comprises 17 residues. Germline V gene lookup returns CDR1 SEHNR and CDR2 FQNEAQ (reference sequence).

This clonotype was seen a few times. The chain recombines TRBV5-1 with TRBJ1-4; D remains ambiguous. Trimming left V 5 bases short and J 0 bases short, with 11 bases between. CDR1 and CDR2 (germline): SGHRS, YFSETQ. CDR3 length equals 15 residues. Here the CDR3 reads CASRSYGTTNEKLFF. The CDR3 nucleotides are TGCGCCAGCAGATCATACGGTACAACTAATGAAAAACTGTTTTTT.

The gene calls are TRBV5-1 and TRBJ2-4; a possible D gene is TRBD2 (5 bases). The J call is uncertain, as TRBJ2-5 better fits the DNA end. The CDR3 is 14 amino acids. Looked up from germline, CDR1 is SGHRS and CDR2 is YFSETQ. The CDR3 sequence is CASRQEAPGETQYF. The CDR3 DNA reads TGCGCCAGCAGGCAGGAGGCCCCGGGGGAGACCCAGTACTTC.

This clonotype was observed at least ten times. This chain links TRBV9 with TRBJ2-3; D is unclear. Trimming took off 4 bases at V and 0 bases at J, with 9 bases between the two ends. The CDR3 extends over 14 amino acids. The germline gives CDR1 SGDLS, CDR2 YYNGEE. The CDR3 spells CASSPPASTDTQYF. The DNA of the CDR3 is TGTGCCAGCAGCCCCCCTGCCAGCACAGATACGCAGTATTTT.

The CDR3 DNA sequence: TGTGCCAGCAGCTTAAGGGGGACGGGTATTGGGGACAATGAGCAGTACTTC. Protein product: CASSLRGTGIGDNEQYF. The V call is TRBV7-3, the J call TRBJ2-5, with a weak D call TRBD1 (6 bases). Germline CDR1 SGHTA, CDR2 FQGTGA. The CDR3 runs 17 residues. Trimming removed 1 base at V and 11 bases at J, with 26 bases between.

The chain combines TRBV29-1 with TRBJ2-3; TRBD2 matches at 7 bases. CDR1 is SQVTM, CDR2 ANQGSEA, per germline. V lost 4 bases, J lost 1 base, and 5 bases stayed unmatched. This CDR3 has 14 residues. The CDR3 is CSVAGGRGTDTQYF. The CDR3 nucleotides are TGCAGCGTTGCGGGGGGTAGGGGCACAGATACGCAGTATTTT.

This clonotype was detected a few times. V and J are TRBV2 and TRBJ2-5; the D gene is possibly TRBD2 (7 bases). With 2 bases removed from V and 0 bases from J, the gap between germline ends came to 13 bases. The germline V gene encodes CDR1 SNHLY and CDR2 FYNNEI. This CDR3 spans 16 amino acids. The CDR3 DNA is TGTGCCAGCAGTGAATGGGGGGGCGGGTACCAAGAGACCCAGTACTTC. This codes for CASSEWGGGYQETQYF.

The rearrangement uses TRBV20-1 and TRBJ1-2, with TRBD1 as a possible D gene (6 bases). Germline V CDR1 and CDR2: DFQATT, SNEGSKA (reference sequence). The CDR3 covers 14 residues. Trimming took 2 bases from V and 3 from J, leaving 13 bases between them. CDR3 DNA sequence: TGCAGTGCTAGACGCAGGGGTTCAGACTATGGCTACACCTTC. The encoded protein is CSARRRGSDYGYTF.

The DNA of the CDR3 is TGCAGTGCTAGAGTCCCAGGTTCCGTTCGGGAGACCCAGTACTTC. Amino acid sequence: CSARVPGSVRETQYF. The chain uses TRBV20-1 and TRBJ2-7; D uncertain. The J call could be wrong; TRBJ2-5 is a better fit for the DNA end. This CDR3 comprises 15 residues. Looked up from germline, CDR1 is DFQATT and CDR2 is SNEGSKA (reference sequence).

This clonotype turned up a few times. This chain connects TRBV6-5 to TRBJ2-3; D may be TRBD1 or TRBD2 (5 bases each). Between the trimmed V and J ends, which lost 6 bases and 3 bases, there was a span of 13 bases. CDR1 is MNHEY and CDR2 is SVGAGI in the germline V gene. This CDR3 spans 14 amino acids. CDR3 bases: TGTGCCAGCAGCAGAGGGGTGATGACAGATACGCAGTATTTT. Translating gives CASSRGVMTDTQYF.

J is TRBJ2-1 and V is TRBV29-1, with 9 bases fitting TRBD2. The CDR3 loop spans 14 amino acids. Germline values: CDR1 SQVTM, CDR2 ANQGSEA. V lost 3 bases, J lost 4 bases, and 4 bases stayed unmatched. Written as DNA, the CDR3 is TGCAGCGTTGATGGCGCGGGGGGGTACAATGAGCAGTTCTTC. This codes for CSVDGAGGYNEQFF.